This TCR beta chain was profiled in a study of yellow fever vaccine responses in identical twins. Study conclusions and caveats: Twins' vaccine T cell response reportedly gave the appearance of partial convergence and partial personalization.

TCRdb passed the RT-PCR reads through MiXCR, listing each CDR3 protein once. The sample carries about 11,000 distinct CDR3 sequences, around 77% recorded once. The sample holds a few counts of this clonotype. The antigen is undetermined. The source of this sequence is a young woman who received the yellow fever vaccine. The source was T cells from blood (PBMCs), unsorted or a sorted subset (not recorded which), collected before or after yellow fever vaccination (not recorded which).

The CDR3 DNA follows: TGTGCCAGCAGTCTTGACAGGCTCAAGGATACGCAGTATTTT. It yields the protein CASSLDRLKDTQYF. This chain uses TRBV27 with TRBJ2-3, with TRBD1 as a possible D gene (6 bases). V lost 5 bases, J lost 6 bases, and 15 bases lay in between. CDR1 and CDR2 from the germline V gene are MNHEY and SMNVEV (reference sequence). The CDR3 is made up of 14 amino acids.